The 27 T cell receptor beta chains given below trace back to one sample, sequenced in a study of read filtering for tumor transcriptome and immune sequencing. Molecular barcoded adaptors covering alpha/delta and beta/gamma chains were used on roughly 400 ng RNA. TCRdb passed the reads through MiXCR, listing each CDR3 protein once. The data hold about 58,000 distinct CDR3 sequences, with approximately 13% observed a single time. Specimen: a population of CD138-negative cells sorted from bone marrow. The receptors shown here come from a donor over 35 with multiple myeloma.

This clonotype has only a few counts. The rearrangement uses TRBV5-1 and TRBJ2-1; D is undetermined. The V and J ends lost 0 bases and 7 bases respectively, with 8 bases between them. CDR1 is SGHRS, CDR2 YFSETQ, per germline. There are 13 residues in the CDR3. CDR3 nucleotide sequence: TGCGCCAGCAGCTTGGGGACCTTAAATGAGCAGTTCTTC. Its protein product is CASSLGTLNEQFF.

Ten or more counts support this clonotype. This rearrangement joins TRBV7-9 to TRBJ1-1; D is undetermined. The CDR3 length is 14 residues. Germline loops: CDR1 SEHNR, CDR2 FQNEAQ (reference sequence). V lost 3 bases and J lost 3, with 11 bases in between. CDR3 sequence reads: CASSFGGGYTEAFF. The DNA for the CDR3 is TGTGCCAGCAGCTTCGGAGGTGGCTACACTGAAGCTTTCTTT.

Many counts were recorded for this clonotype. V usage is TRBV7-8 and J usage is TRBJ1-1; D is unresolved. Germline CDR1 reads SGHVS; CDR2 reads FQNEAQ. Trimming took off 0 bases at V and 1 base at J, with 6 bases between the two ends. This CDR3 has 14 residues. In DNA form, the CDR3 reads TGTGCCAGCAGCTTAGCCTCAACGAACACTGAAGCTTTCTTT. Translation gives CASSLASTNTEAFF.

As for this clonotype: This sequence is one base from a far larger clone and is likely a read error. The chain has TRBV7-9 and TRBJ2-1, with 12 nucleotides matching TRBD2. Germline V gene data show CDR1 as SEHNR and CDR2 as FQNEAQ (reference sequence). This CDR3 has 17 residues. Trimming cost V 4 bases and J 9 bases; bases outside gene matches: 13. The CDR3 region is CASSSRRGLAGGIEQFF. DNA for the CDR3: TGTGCCAGCAGCTCCCGGCGGGGTCTAGCGGGGGGGATTGAGCAGTTCTTC. The whole variable domain, remainder taken from reference TRBV7-9 and TRBJ2-1, is DTGVSQNPRHKITKRGQNVTFRCDPISEHNRLYWYRQTLGQGPEFLTYFQNEAQLEKSRLLSDRFSAERPKGSFSTLEIQRTEQGDSAMYLCASSSRRGLAGGIEQFFGPGTRLTVL.

This clonotype was picked up many times. This chain links TRBV20-1 with TRBJ1-1, with D perhaps TRBD1 (6 bases). Trimming removed 2 bases from V and 4 bases from J, with 14 bases in between. Germline V lookup: CDR1 DFQATT, CDR2 SNEGSKA (reference sequence). The CDR3 sequence is 14 residues long. The chain's CDR3 is CSARQGQVGTEAFF. The CDR3 nucleotides are TGCAGTGCTAGACAGGGGCAAGTAGGCACTGAAGCTTTCTTT.

About this clonotype: Mismatch with germline at one junction end may stem from a read error. The V call is TRBV5-1, the J call TRBJ2-3; no firm D call. Germline V gives CDR1 SGHRS, CDR2 YFSETQ. This CDR3 spans 13 amino acids. The CDR3 nucleotides are TGCGCCAGCAGCTTGATTCCCGCAGATACCCAGTATTTT. Its translation is CASSLIPADTQYF.

This clonotype was detected many times. The rearrangement joins TRBV7-2 to TRBJ2-7, with 12 bases matching TRBD2. The CDR3 sequence is 14 residues long. Losses at the gene ends were 4 bases for V and 3 bases for J; bases not matched to a gene: 1. CDR1 and CDR2 (germline): SGHTA, FQGNSA. CDR3 in amino acids: CASSSGLAGYEQYF. CDR3 sequence (DNA): TGTGCCAGCAGCTCGGGACTAGCGGGCTACGAGCAGTACTTC.

The chain carries TRBV6-1 and TRBJ2-2, with D unresolved. This CDR3 is built from 13 residues. V dropped 9 bases and J dropped 0 bases, with 8 bases sitting between them. Germline assignment: CDR1 MNHNS and CDR2 SASEGT. CDR3 sequence reads: CASSYSNTGELFF. The CDR3 nucleotides are TGTGCCAGTAGTTACTCGAACACCGGGGAGCTGTTTTTT.

This clonotype was observed at least ten times. The CDR3 reads CASSLRAGSYEQYF. The CDR3 nucleotides are TGCGCCAGCAGCTTGAGGGCCGGGAGCTACGAGCAGTACTTC. The rearrangement uses TRBV5-1 and TRBJ2-7; a weak D match, TRBD2 (6 bases). Germline V gives CDR1 SGHRS, CDR2 YFSETQ. V lost 1 base and J 3 bases, leaving 11 bases between the germline ends. This CDR3 contains 14 residues.

Many counts were recorded for this clonotype. This CDR3 is CASSLGVAGGNEQFF. CDR3 DNA sequence: TGTGCCAGCAGCTTAGGGGTAGCGGGGGGCAATGAGCAGTTCTTC. This chain joins TRBV11-2 and TRBJ2-1, with 10 bases lining up with TRBD2. The CDR3 totals 15 residues. CDR1 is SGHAT and CDR2 is FQNNGV in the germline V gene. V trimming: 1 base; J trimming: 6 bases; junction bases outside the gene matches: 3.

This clonotype has at least ten counts. J is TRBJ2-7 and V is TRBV29-1; D not resolved. CDR3 length: 14 residues. In germline, CDR1 is SQVTM, CDR2 ANQGSEA. V was clipped by 0 bases and J by 3 bases, with 12 bases between them. CDR3 nucleotide sequence: TGCAGCGTTGAAGAGTGGTCAGCCAACTACGAGCAGTACTTC. This sequence encodes CSVEEWSANYEQYF.

With respect to this clonotype: Compared with germline, one end of the junction differs, possibly owing to a read error. V is TRBV29-1 and J is TRBJ2-1; D gene unclear. Germline loops: CDR1 SQVTM, CDR2 ANQGSEA. The CDR3 is 15 residues long. In DNA form, the CDR3 reads TGCAGCGTTGAAGCACCACGTGGAGTAAATGGTGAGCAGTCCTTC. Protein product: CSVEAPRGVNGEQSF.

By sample share, this clonotype is large. The chain uses TRBV20-1 and TRBJ2-2; perhaps TRBD2 as D (7 bases). V dropped 0 bases and J dropped 14 bases, with 10 bases sitting between them. The CDR3 length is 11 residues. CDR1 DFQATT and CDR2 SNEGSKA come from the germline V gene (reference sequence). The CDR3, as DNA: TGCAGTGCTAGAGAGGGGGGGCCCCTGTTTTTT. Protein sequence: CSAREGGPLFF.

There are a few counts of this clonotype. The CDR3 region has the DNA TGTGCCAGCAGCCACACAGGTTTTCCTAGCACAGATACGCAGTATTTT. It translates to CASSHTGFPSTDTQYF. This chain uses TRBV12-3 or TRBV12-4 with TRBJ2-3; maybe TRBD1 (5 bases). This CDR3 is built from 16 residues. V gave up 6 bases and J gave up 0 bases, with 16 bases separating them.

In its sample, this clonotype was seen a few times. V is TRBV20-1 and J is TRBJ2-6; unclear D gene. CDR1 is DFQATT, CDR2 SNEGSKA, per germline (reference sequence). V shed 1 base and J shed 0 bases, with 7 bases lying between them. This CDR3 region has 15 residues. As DNA, the CDR3 is TGCAGTGCTAGAGCTTTGCCCTCTGGGGCCAACGTCCTGACTTTC. Protein: CSARALPSGANVLTF.

Judged by abundance, this clonotype is medium-sized (0.01 to 0.1%). This chain connects TRBV20-1 to TRBJ2-7; a possible D gene is TRBD1 (5 bases). With 0 bases removed from V and 7 bases from J, the gap between germline ends came to 13 bases. Germline V CDR1 and CDR2: DFQATT, SNEGSKA (reference sequence). The CDR3 totals 13 residues. The chain's CDR3 is CSARDLQGSEQYF. The CDR3, as DNA: TGCAGTGCTAGAGATTTGCAGGGAAGTGAGCAGTACTTC.

This clonotype was recorded many times. The V call is TRBV6-5, the J call TRBJ2-1; 10 positions match TRBD2. Germline V CDR1 and CDR2: MNHEY, SVGAGI. The CDR3 runs to 15 residues. J lost 9 bases, V lost 5 bases, and 10 bases had no gene match. CDR3 loop: CASSPYSGGTGEQFF. The CDR3 DNA is TGTGCCAGCAGTCCTTATAGCGGGGGGACCGGTGAGCAGTTCTTC.

This clonotype was counted ten times or more. V is TRBV10-2 and J is TRBJ2-4; D perhaps matches TRBD1 (6 bases). From germline, CDR1 is WSHSY and CDR2 SAAADI. The V end was cut by 5 bases, the J end by 7 bases, with 15 bases between. The CDR3 loop spans 14 amino acids. Here the CDR3 DNA reads TGCGCCAGCAGTCTAGGCACAGGGTGGAACATTCAGTACTTC. Its translation: CASSLGTGWNIQYF.

Of note for this clonotype: Germline is not matched at one junction end, which may reflect a read error. The rearrangement joins TRBV9 to TRBJ2-2, with TRBD2 matching over 9 bases. CDR1 SGDLS and CDR2 YYNGEE come from the germline V gene. This CDR3 is built from 16 residues. The CDR3 region is CASSVDTSGRFGEMFF. The CDR3 DNA sequence: TGTGCCAGCAGCGTAGATACTAGCGGGCGTTTCGGGGAGATGTTTTTT.

This clonotype was counted ten times or more. CDR3 sequence: CASSQREVLGNQPQHF. The CDR3 bases are TGTGCCAGCAGCCAAAGGGAGGTATTGGGCAATCAGCCCCAGCATTTT. The chain links TRBV12-3 or TRBV12-4 to TRBJ1-5; D is unresolved. V was cut by 6 bases and J by 2 bases, with 17 bases left in between. There are 16 residues in the CDR3.

Only a few counts were recorded for this clonotype. The CDR3 loop reads CASRLTGDTGEQYF. For the CDR3, the DNA is TGTGCCAGCAGATTGACAGGGGATACCGGCGAGCAGTACTTC. J is TRBJ2-7 and V is TRBV6-5; 8 positions agree with TRBD1. The J segment lost 6 bases and the V segment lost 6 bases, leaving 10 bases of the junction unmatched. This CDR3 region has 14 residues. Per germline, CDR1 MNHEY and CDR2 SVGAGI.

About this clonotype itself: Given a much more abundant clone one base away, this may be a read error. CDR3 DNA: TGTGCCAGCAGTGGTGGGCGGGGGGGCTTCGAGCAGTACTTC. It is translated as CASSGGRGGFEQYF. This chain joins TRBV2 and TRBJ2-7; 9 nucleotides agree with TRBD2. The germline gives CDR1 SNHLY, CDR2 FYNNEI. This CDR3 contains 14 residues. V dropped 4 bases and J dropped 6; count of bases not matched to a gene: 7. The variable domain in full, completed from reference TRBV2 and TRBJ2-7, reads EPEVTQTPSHQVTQMGQEVILRCVPISNHLYFYWYRQILGQKVEFLVSFYNNEISEKSEIFDDQFSVERPDGSNFTLKIRSTKLEDSAMYFCASSGGRGGFEQYFGPGTRLTVT.

This clonotype showed up many times. The V gene is TRBV20-1, the J gene TRBJ2-3, with 7 bases aligning to TRBD1. CDR1 and CDR2 from the germline V gene are DFQATT and SNEGSKA (reference sequence). After removal of 1 base from V and 0 bases from J, the junction contained 7 bases not matched to a gene. The CDR3 has 16 amino acids. This CDR3 reads CSARAGTVPSTDTQYF. CDR3 bases: TGCAGTGCTAGAGCCGGGACAGTACCTAGCACAGATACGCAGTATTTT.

In this sample, this clonotype turned up many times. The chain employs TRBV7-8 and TRBJ2-2; D unresolved. V was clipped by 6 bases and J by 0 bases, with 11 bases between them. The CDR3 loop spans 15 amino acids. CDR1 and CDR2 from the germline V gene are SGHVS and FQNEAQ. The CDR3 sequence: CASRSDKPNTGELFF. CDR3 DNA: TGTGCCAGCAGATCCGATAAACCGAACACCGGGGAGCTGTTTTTT. The whole variable domain, remainder taken from reference TRBV7-8 and TRBJ2-2, is GAGVSQSPRYKVAKRGQDVALRCDPISGHVSLFWYQQALGQGPEFLTYFQNEAQLDKSGLPSDRFFAERPEGSVSTLKIQRTQQEDSAVYLCASRSDKPNTGELFFGEGSRLTVL.

This clonotype has a single count. This sequence joins TRBV29-1 and TRBJ1-1; D gene unclear. Germline V lookup: CDR1 SQVTM, CDR2 ANQGSEA. CDR3 length: 15 amino acids. The V end was cut by 3 bases, the J end by 3 bases, with 17 bases between. The CDR3 region is CSVEGKGGVDTEAFF. The CDR3 coding sequence is TGCAGCGTTGAGGGGAAGGGTGGTGTGGACACTGAAGCTTTCTTT.

In regard to this clonotype: A read error is possible here, since a much larger clone lies one base away. This likely comes from a read error, as the CDR3 has no conserved phenylalanine or tryptophan at its end. This chain joins TRBV23-1 and TRBJ1-5, with TRBD1 matching over 7 bases. TRBV23-1 is flagged as an ORF with uncertain function. CDR3 length equals 15 residues. With V trimmed by 3 bases and J by 3 bases, 5 bases remained unmatched. CDR3 amino acids: CASSQQGGANQPQHL. CDR3 coding DNA: TGCGCCAGCAGTCAGCAGGGGGGAGCCAATCAGCCCCAGCATCTT.

There are many counts of this clonotype. V is TRBV7-9 and J is TRBJ1-5; D possibly corresponds to TRBD1 (6 bases). The germline V and J ends were trimmed by 1 base and 7 bases, with 17 bases remaining between them. The CDR3 runs to 16 residues. Germline V lookup: CDR1 SEHNR, CDR2 FQNEAQ (reference sequence). The CDR3 coding sequence is TGTGCCAGCAGCTTAGTGGACAGTGGGGTCTGGCAGCCCCAGCATTTT. It yields the protein CASSLVDSGVWQPQHF.